What follows are 22 T cell receptor beta chains derived from one specimen sequenced in a study of OX40 agonist ivuxolimab in advanced cancers. TCRdb's copy holds only in-frame clones and misses some; the assay was immunoSEQ multiplex PCR. Here the sample spans fewer than 65,000 clones, about 85% being singletons. The specimen was CD4+ or CD8+ T cells sorted from blood, collected in a trial of the OX40 agonist ivuxolimab. These receptors were obtained from an adult with an advanced solid tumor such as melanoma, head and neck, liver or kidney cancer.

The genes are TRBV7-6 and TRBJ2-2; D remains ambiguous. Germline lookup yields CDR1 SGHVS and CDR2 FNYEAQ. The CDR3 covers 12 residues. Trimming pared 1 base from V and 8 bases from J, leaving 5 bases between. In nucleotides, the CDR3 is TGTGCCAGCAGCTTAGGAGAAGGGGAGCTGTTTTTT. Protein product: CASSLGEGELFF. The complete variable domain, with remaining parts taken from reference TRBV7-6 and TRBJ2-2, reads GAGVSQSPRYKVTKRGQDVALRCDPISGHVSLYWYRQALGQGPEFLTYFNYEAQQDKSGLPNDRFSAERPEGSISTLTIQRTEQRDSAMYRCASSLGEGELFFGEGSRLTVL.

The chain uses TRBV30 and TRBJ1-2; a possible D gene is TRBD1 (5 bases). The CDR3 is made up of 12 amino acids. The germline V gene has CDR1 GTSNPN and CDR2 SVGIG (reference sequence). V shed 7 bases and J shed 3 bases, with 12 bases lying between them. The CDR3 nucleotides are TGTGCCTCTAGGGGACGGCACTATGGCTACACCTTC. Translation gives CASRGRHYGYTF.

Here the CDR3 DNA reads TGTGCCAGCAGCCAACCTAGCGGGGCTTTAGATACGCAGTATTTT. This sequence encodes CASSQPSGALDTQYF. This chain uses TRBV6-5 with TRBJ2-3; 9 bases fit TRBD2. Trimming took 6 bases from V and 5 from J; bases not matched to a gene: 9. Germline CDR1 reads MNHEY; CDR2 reads SVGAGI. CDR3 length equals 15 residues.

The chain has TRBV4-1 and TRBJ2-1; 9 bases are a match to TRBD2. The CDR3 is made up of 18 amino acids. The germline CDR1 and CDR2 sequences are MGHRA and YSYEKL. Unmatched junction bases numbered 15, after V lost 0 bases and J lost 9 bases. The CDR3 spells CASSQDGERGARYGEQFF. In DNA form, the CDR3 reads TGCGCCAGCAGCCAAGATGGAGAGCGGGGGGCCCGGTACGGTGAGCAGTTCTTC.

This chain connects TRBV6-1 to TRBJ1-5; D is perhaps TRBD1 (6 bases). CDR1 and CDR2 from the germline V gene are MNHNS and SASEGT. This CDR3 has 14 residues. Trimming pared 1 base from V and 9 bases from J, leaving 13 bases between. The CDR3 protein is CASSEEGRGRPQHF. CDR3 in DNA: TGTGCCAGCAGTGAAGAGGGAAGGGGGAGGCCCCAGCATTTT.

V usage is TRBV7-9 and J usage is TRBJ2-2; D possibly corresponds to TRBD2 (7 bases). Per germline, CDR1 SEHNR and CDR2 FQNEAQ (reference sequence). The V gene lost 2 bases and the J gene lost 4 bases, with 11 bases spanning the gap. The CDR3 totals 15 residues. CDR3 sequence (DNA): TGTGCCAGCAGCTTAAGCCGGGGGGCCACCGGGGAGCTGTTTTTT. This codes for CASSLSRGATGELFF.

This chain links TRBV7-3 with TRBJ2-5, with TRBD2 identical over 12 bases. Germline loops: CDR1 SGHTA, CDR2 FQGTGA. V lost 5 bases to trimming and J lost 5 bases; unmatched junction nucleotides: 12. The length of the CDR3 is 17 residues. This CDR3 reads CASSASPSGGAYETQYF. DNA of the CDR3: TGTGCCAGCAGCGCCTCACCTAGCGGGGGGGCCTATGAGACCCAGTACTTC.

This chain joins TRBV6-5 and TRBJ1-3; D is ambiguous. Between the trimmed V and J ends, which lost 6 bases and 0 bases, there was a span of 12 bases. This CDR3 has 15 amino acids. The germline V gene encodes CDR1 MNHEY and CDR2 SVGAGI. This CDR3 is CASRSGRNSGNTIYF. CDR3 nucleotide sequence: TGTGCCAGCAGGTCCGGGAGGAACTCTGGAAACACCATATATTTT.

V gene TRBV5-1 combines with J gene TRBJ2-3; either TRBD1 or TRBD2 may supply D (5 bases each). The CDR3 is 14 amino acids. Germline CDR1 reads SGHRS; CDR2 reads YFSETQ. The V gene lost 0 bases and the J gene lost 5 bases, with 10 bases spanning the gap. The CDR3 region is CASSLVGTKDTQYF. DNA of the CDR3: TGCGCCAGCAGCTTGGTAGGGACGAAAGATACGCAGTATTTT. Supplemented by reference TRBV5-1 and TRBJ2-3, the full variable domain reads KAGVTQTPRYLIKTRGQQVTLSCSPISGHRSVSWYQQTPGQGLQFLFEYFSETQRNKGNFPGRFSGRQFSNSRSEMNVSTLELGDSALYLCASSLVGTKDTQYFGPGTRLTVL.

The rearrangement links TRBV11-3 to TRBJ2-1; D uncertain. The CDR3 loop spans 16 amino acids. The V end was cut by 0 bases, the J end by 0 bases, with 9 bases between. Germline V gives CDR1 SGHNT, CDR2 YENEEA. Here the CDR3 reads CASSLDSGSSYNEQFF. CDR3 DNA sequence: TGTGCCAGCAGCTTAGATTCTGGTAGCTCCTACAATGAGCAGTTCTTC.

The chain recombines TRBV7-2 with TRBJ1-6, with D possibly TRBD1 on 6 matching bases. This CDR3 has 18 residues. The germline gives CDR1 SGHTA, CDR2 FQGNSA. Trimming left V 1 base short and J 6 bases short, with 19 bases between. CDR3 sequence reads: CASSLVKGGGAFNSPLHF. The CDR3 nucleotides read TGTGCCAGCAGCTTAGTCAAGGGCGGGGGGGCATTTAATTCACCCCTCCACTTT.

The gene calls are TRBV5-4 and TRBJ2-1; no clear D. Trimming shortened V by 0 bases and J by 0 bases, and 4 bases separated the two germline ends. CDR3 size: 14 residues. CDR1 and CDR2 (germline): SGHNT, YYREEE (reference sequence). Here the CDR3 reads CASSLDVSYNEQFF. Here the CDR3 DNA reads TGTGCCAGCAGCTTGGATGTCTCCTACAATGAGCAGTTCTTC.

The chain links TRBV11-2 to TRBJ1-1; D is perhaps TRBD1 (5 bases). V lost 1 base and J lost 6, with 9 bases in between. CDR3 length: 13 residues. CDR1 SGHAT and CDR2 FQNNGV come from the germline V gene. The CDR3 sequence: CASSLVRAPEAFF. The CDR3, as DNA: TGTGCCAGCAGCTTAGTCAGGGCCCCTGAAGCTTTCTTT.

The rearrangement uses TRBV30 and TRBJ1-6, with D uncertain. The CDR3 is 13 residues long. CDR1 is GTSNPN, CDR2 SVGIG, per germline (reference sequence). Between the trimmed V and J ends, which lost 0 bases and 5 bases, there was a span of 5 bases. The CDR3, as DNA: TGTGCCTGGAGTGTAGCAGATAATTCACCCCTCCACTTT. This gives the protein CAWSVADNSPLHF.

CDR3 coding DNA: TGTGCCAGCAGCGCCGGACAGTCTAATCAGCCCCAGCATTTT. It codes for CASSAGQSNQPQHF. This chain joins TRBV5-8 and TRBJ1-5, with D perhaps TRBD1 (6 bases). This CDR3 has 14 residues. CDR1 is SGHTS, CDR2 YDEGEE, per germline. Between the trimmed V and J ends, which lost 4 bases and 4 bases, there was a span of 12 bases.

The DNA for the CDR3 is TGCGCCAGCAGCTTGGGAGGTCGGGGACCCGGGGGCTCGGGGGCTTTCTTT. It specifies CASSLGGRGPGGSGAFF. V gene TRBV5-1 combines with J gene TRBJ1-1; TRBD1 might be the D (6 bases). V lost 0 bases to trimming and J lost 11 bases, with 26 bases between them. Germline V gene lookup returns CDR1 SGHRS and CDR2 YFSETQ. This CDR3 has 17 amino acids.

The chain links TRBV20-1 to TRBJ2-3, with 9 nucleotides matching TRBD1. Germline V CDR1 and CDR2: DFQATT, SNEGSKA (reference sequence). The length of the CDR3 is 9 residues. The CDR3 DNA reads as TGCAGACCGGGACAGGGCCCGTATTTT. Protein: CRPGQGPYF.

The genes are TRBV29-1 and TRBJ1-5; a possible D gene is TRBD1 (6 bases). Trimming took off 7 bases at V and 2 bases at J, with 12 bases between the two ends. The CDR3 has 13 amino acids. Germline loops: CDR1 SQVTM, CDR2 ANQGSEA. The CDR3 nucleotides are TGCAGCGCCGGGGGGGCCGGCAATCAGCCCCAGCATTTT. Amino acids: CSAGGAGNQPQHF.

The J gene is TRBJ1-6, the V gene TRBV2; a possible D gene is TRBD1 (5 bases). The CDR3 runs 15 residues. Trimming stripped 2 bases from V and 4 bases from J, with 9 bases between. The germline CDR1 and CDR2 sequences are SNHLY and FYNNEI. CDR3 bases: TGTGCCAGCAGTGAAACAGGCCTATATAATTCACCCCTCCACTTT. This translates into CASSETGLYNSPLHF.

J is TRBJ1-1 and V is TRBV30; 7 nucleotides align to TRBD1. Trimming took 5 bases from V and 4 from J; bases not matched to a gene: 4. CDR3 length: 12 amino acids. CDR1 and CDR2 (germline): GTSNPN, SVGIG (reference sequence). The chain's CDR3 is CAWYRGSTEAFF. In DNA, the CDR3 is TGTGCCTGGTACAGGGGATCCACTGAAGCTTTCTTT.

The V call is TRBV5-4, the J call TRBJ2-2; D is undetermined. The V gene lost 3 bases and the J gene lost 5 bases, with 8 bases spanning the gap. The CDR3 has 13 residues. Germline V gene sequence: CDR1 SGHNT, CDR2 YYREEE (reference sequence). CDR3 DNA sequence: TGTGCCAGCAGCTCCCCGACGACCGGGGAGCTGTTTTTT. The encoded protein is CASSSPTTGELFF.

The chain links TRBV14 to TRBJ1-2; D gene unclear. The CDR3 extends over 17 amino acids. Looked up from germline, CDR1 is SGHDN and CDR2 is FVKESK. V lost 1 base and J lost 4, with 19 bases in between. CDR3 sequence reads: CASSQVTGLTSGYGYTF. CDR3 coding DNA: TGTGCCAGCAGCCAAGTTACGGGATTAACGTCGGGCTATGGCTACACCTTC.